This T cell receptor (beta chain) stems from a study of blood T cells in healthy people across ages. Every donor contributed roughly 10 milliliters of peripheral blood by blood draw. Isolation yielded PBMCs, at least 6 million per sample, in every case. This clonotype came up a few times. Its antigen is currently unknown. Overall study findings and caveats: Per million T cells, TCR beta diversity dropped about linearly as age rose. The unsorted PBMCs prevented any conclusive comparison of naive versus antigen-experienced cells.

CDR1 and CDR2 (germline): SGHRS, YFSETQ. CDR3 length: 14 residues. The ends were cut back, 0 bases at V and 7 bases at J, with 11 bases in the middle. A sample-barcoded 5' primer and a J-beta primer mix were used in a second PCR of roughly 6 to 11 cycles. TCRdb fed the 5' RACE reads into MiXCR, producing one record per CDR3 protein. This repertoire shows about 620,000 distinct CDR3 sequences, 21% found once; its top ten account for 3% to 4%. The genes are TRBV5-1 and TRBJ2-1, with D possibly matching TRBD1 (6 bases). Input material: blood. The TCR originated in a man between 65 and 85 years old in good health. CDR3 DNA: TGCGCCAGCAGCTTGGAAGCGACAGGTAATGAGCAGTTCTTC. Its translation: CASSLEATGNEQFF. Combining the CDR3 with reference TRBV5-1 and TRBJ2-1 gives the whole variable domain KAGVTQTPRYLIKTRGQQVTLSCSPISGHRSVSWYQQTPGQGLQFLFEYFSETQRNKGNFPGRFSGRQFSNSRSEMNVSTLELGDSALYLCASSLEATGNEQFFGPGTRLTVL.